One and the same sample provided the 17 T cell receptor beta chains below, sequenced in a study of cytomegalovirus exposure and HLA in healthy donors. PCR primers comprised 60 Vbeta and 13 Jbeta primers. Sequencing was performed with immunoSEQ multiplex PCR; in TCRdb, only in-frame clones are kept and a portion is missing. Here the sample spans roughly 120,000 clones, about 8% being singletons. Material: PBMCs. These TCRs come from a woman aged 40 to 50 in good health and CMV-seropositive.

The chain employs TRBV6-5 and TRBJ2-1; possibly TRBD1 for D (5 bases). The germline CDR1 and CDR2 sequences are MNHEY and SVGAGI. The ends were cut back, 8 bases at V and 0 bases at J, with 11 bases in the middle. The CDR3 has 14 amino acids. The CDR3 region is CASHHRSSYNEQFF. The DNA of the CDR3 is TGTGCCAGCCACCACAGGAGCTCCTACAATGAGCAGTTCTTC.

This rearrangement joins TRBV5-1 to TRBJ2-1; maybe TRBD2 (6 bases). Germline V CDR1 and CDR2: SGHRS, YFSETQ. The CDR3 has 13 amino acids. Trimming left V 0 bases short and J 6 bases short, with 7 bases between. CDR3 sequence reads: CASSLALANEQFF. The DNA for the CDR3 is TGCGCCAGCAGCTTGGCACTAGCCAATGAGCAGTTCTTC.

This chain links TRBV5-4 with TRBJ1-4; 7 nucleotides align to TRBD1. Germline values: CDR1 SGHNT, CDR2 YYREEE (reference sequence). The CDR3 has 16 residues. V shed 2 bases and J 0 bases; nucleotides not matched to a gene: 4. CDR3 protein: CASSLGQAPTNEKLFF. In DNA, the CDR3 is TGTGCCAGCAGCTTAGGACAGGCCCCAACTAATGAAAAACTGTTTTTT.

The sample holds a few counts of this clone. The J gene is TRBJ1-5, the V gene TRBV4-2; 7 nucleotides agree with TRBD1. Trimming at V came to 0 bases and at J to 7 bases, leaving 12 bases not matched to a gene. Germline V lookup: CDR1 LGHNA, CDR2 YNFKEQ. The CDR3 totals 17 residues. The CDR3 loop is CASSQEVGGGGSQPQHF. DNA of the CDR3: TGTGCCAGCAGCCAAGAAGTAGGAGGAGGGGGCAGCCAGCCCCAGCATTTT.

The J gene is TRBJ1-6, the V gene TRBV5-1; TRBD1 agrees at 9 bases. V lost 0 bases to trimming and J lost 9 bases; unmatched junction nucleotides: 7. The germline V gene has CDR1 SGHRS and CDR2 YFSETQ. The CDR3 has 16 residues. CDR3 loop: CASSLVGGQGSSPLHF. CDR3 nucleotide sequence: TGCGCCAGCAGCTTGGTAGGGGGACAGGGAAGTTCACCCCTCCACTTT.

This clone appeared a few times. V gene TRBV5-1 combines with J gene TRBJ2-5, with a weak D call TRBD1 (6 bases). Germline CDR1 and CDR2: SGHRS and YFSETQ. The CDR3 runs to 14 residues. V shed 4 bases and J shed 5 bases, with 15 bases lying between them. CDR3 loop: CASSLTTGDETQYF. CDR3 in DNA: TGCGCCAGCAGCCTCACGACAGGAGATGAGACCCAGTACTTC.

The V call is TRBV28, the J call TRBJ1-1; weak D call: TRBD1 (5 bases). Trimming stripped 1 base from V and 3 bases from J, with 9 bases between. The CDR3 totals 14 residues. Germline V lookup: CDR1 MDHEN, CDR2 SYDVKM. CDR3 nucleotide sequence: TGTGCCAGCAGTTTATATGACAGTCACACTGAAGCTTTCTTT. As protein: CASSLYDSHTEAFF. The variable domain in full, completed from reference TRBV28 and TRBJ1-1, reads DVKVTQSSRYLVKRTGEKVFLECVQDMDHENMFWYRQDPGLGLRLIYFSYDVKMKEKGDIPEGYSVSREKKERFSLILESASTNQTSMYLCASSLYDSHTEAFFGQGTRLTVV.

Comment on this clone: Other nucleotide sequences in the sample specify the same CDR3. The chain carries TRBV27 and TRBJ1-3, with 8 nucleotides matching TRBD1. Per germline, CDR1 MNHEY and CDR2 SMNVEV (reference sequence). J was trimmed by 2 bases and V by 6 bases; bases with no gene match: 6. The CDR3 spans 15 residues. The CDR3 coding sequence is TGTGCCAGCAGGACGCAGGGGGCAGCTGGAAACACCATATATTTT. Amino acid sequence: CASRTQGAAGNTIYF.

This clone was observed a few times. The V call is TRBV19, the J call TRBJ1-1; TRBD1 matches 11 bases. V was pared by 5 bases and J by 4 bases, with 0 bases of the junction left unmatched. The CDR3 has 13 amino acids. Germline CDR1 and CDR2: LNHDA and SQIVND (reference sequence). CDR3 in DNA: TGTGCCAGTAGTGGGACAGGGGGCACTGAAGCTTTCTTT. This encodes CASSGTGGTEAFF.

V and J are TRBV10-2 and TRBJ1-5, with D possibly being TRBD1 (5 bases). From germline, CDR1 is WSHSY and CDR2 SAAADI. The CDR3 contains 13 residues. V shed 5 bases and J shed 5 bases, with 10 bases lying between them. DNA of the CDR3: TGCGCCAGCAGTTGGGGGGACCATCAGCCCCAGCATTTT. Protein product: CASSWGDHQPQHF.

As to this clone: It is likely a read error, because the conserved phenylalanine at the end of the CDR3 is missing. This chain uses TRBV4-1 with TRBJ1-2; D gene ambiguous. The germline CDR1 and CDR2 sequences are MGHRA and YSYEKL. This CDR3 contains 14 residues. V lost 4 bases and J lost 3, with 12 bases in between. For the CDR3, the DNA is TGCGCCAGCAGCCTGACGGGGTTGGACTATGGCTACACCATC. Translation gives CASSLTGLDYGYTI.

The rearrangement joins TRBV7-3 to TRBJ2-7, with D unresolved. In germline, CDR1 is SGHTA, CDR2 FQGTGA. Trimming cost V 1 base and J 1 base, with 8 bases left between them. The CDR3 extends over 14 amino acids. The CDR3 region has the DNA TGTGCCAGCAGCTTAAATCCGGGTTCCTACGAGCAGTACTTC. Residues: CASSLNPGSYEQYF.

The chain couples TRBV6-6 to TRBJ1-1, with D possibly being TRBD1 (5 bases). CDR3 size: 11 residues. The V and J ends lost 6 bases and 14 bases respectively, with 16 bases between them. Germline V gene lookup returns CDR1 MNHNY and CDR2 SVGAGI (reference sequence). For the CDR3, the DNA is TGTGCCAGCAGAAACCCCAGGGATTTCTTCTTT. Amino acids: CASRNPRDFFF.

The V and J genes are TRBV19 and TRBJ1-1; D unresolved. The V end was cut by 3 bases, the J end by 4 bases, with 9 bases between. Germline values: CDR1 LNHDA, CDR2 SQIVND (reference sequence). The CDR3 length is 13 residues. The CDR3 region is CASSMAAFTEAFF. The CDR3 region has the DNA TGTGCCAGTAGTATGGCGGCCTTCACTGAAGCTTTCTTT.

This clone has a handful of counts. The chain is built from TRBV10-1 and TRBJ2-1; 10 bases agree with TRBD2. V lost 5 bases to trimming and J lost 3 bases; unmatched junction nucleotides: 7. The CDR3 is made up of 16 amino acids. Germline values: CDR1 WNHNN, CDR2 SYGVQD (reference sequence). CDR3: CASSPSGGAVYNEQFF. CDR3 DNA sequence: TGCGCCAGCAGTCCAAGCGGGGGGGCCGTCTACAATGAGCAGTTCTTC.

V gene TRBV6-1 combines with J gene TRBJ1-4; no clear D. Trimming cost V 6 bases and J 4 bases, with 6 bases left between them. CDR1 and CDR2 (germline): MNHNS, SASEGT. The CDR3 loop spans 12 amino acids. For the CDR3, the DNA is TGTGCCAGCAGACGGAGTAATGAAAAACTGTTTTTT. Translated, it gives CASRRSNEKLFF.

The CDR3 sequence is CASSVAGVSPLHF. The DNA of the CDR3 is TGTGCCAGCAGCGTAGCAGGGGTTTCACCCCTCCACTTT. The gene calls are TRBV9 and TRBJ1-6; TRBD1 is a possible D gene (6 bases). CDR3 length: 13 amino acids. Trimming left V 0 bases short and J 9 bases short, with 7 bases between. Germline V gives CDR1 SGDLS, CDR2 YYNGEE.